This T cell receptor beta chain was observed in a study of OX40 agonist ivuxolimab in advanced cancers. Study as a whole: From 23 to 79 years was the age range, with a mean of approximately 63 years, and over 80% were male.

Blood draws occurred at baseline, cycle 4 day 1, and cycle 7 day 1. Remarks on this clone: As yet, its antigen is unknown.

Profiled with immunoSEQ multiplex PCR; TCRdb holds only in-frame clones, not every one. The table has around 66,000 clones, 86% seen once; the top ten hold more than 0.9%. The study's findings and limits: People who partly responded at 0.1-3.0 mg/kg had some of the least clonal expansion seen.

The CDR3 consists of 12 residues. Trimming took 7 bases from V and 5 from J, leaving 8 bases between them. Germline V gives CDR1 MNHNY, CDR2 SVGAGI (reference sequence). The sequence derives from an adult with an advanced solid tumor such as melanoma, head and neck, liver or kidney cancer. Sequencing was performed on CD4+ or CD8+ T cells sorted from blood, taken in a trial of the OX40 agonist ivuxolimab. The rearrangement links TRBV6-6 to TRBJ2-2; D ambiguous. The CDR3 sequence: CASTKGTGELFF. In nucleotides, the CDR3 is TGTGCCAGCACCAAGGGTACCGGGGAGCTGTTTTTT.